Listed here is a single TCR beta chain. This clonotype was seen more than once but under ten times. Its recognized antigen is unknown. No much larger clone is present one base from it, and per-base qualities are unavailable. The data stem from a study of vaccination and CD4 T cells after COVID-19 (dated by TCRdb to between 2021 and 2022). Looking at the study overall: SARS-CoV-2 positivity had been established in the convalescent patients by nasal swab PCR, and mild disease was recorded in several of these patients and severe disease in one. The convalescent cohort comprised six males and four females, including two Hispanic individuals, seven Caucasians, two Asians and one multiracial person. Participants received two doses of either the Pfizer-BioNTech BNT162b2 vaccine (n=8) or the Moderna mRNA-1273 vaccine (n=2). Post-COVID blood samples from convalescent patients were collected a median of around 100 days after diagnosis, with a range of about 35 to 161 days. The time from the second vaccine dose to post-vaccine blood sampling had a median of roughly 70 days and ranged from about 12 to 241 days. Culture stimuli were overlapping spike peptide pools from SARS-CoV-2 and from the common cold coronaviruses HCoV-NL63, HCoV-OC43 and HCoV-229E. Control cultures used a CEFX viral epitope pool as positive control, an HIV-1 Nef peptide pool as negative control, or no peptide. In under 13 COVID-19 convalescent patients and a few infection-naive healthy vaccine recipients, researchers compared the spike-specific CD4+ TCR repertoire from before mRNA vaccination with the repertoire from after. Results and caveats for the whole study, not just this receptor: Only a relatively small number of convalescent patients were included in the study, and early timepoints following natural infection were not analyzed. Nearly all vaccine-specific clones in convalescent patients (304 of 307) were mono-reactive for SARS-CoV-2 spike rather than cross-reactive with common cold coronaviruses. The median count of SARS-CoV-2-reactive clonotypes went up from roughly 21 after infection to a few dozen after vaccination, although the change was not significant. In convalescent patients, a median around 83% of post-vaccine SARS-CoV-2-reactive clones were detected only after vaccination, and vaccine-specific priming was suggested by this finding.

The library was made by PCR. DNA from cultured CD4+ T cells was subjected to TCR sequencing with the Oncomine TCR Beta short-read assay at the Johns Hopkins FTIC core. Genomic DNA was extracted from the cultured CD4+ T cells with the QIAamp micro DNA kit. The Oncomine TCR Beta libraries from cultured CD4+ T cells were pooled using unique dual indexes and then sequenced on an Illumina iSeq 100. In the source study's methods: Non-productive sequences were removed, and CDR3s that did not start with C, did not end with F or W, or were shorter than 7 amino acids were discarded. The MANAFEST web application was used to identify antigen-specific clonotypes by comparing peptide-stimulated wells against reference wells and other culture wells. An FDR below 0.05, an odds ratio above 5, and a productive frequency above 0.1% in at least two of three replicate wells were required for clones to be considered positive. Clonotypes that were significantly expanded in both SARS-CoV-2 spike wells and at least one common cold coronavirus spike condition were defined as cross-reactive. CDR3 homology was assessed with Levenshtein distances (stringdist) and unrooted phylogenetic trees (ape) in R version 3.6.1. TCRdb trimmed public reads at Q25 via fastp, called clones via MiXCR and kept in-frame beta chains. Rows are unified per CDR3 protein, each entry keeping the most common DNA and genes. The V and J calls were determined by TCRdb, not by the authors. In all, the sample holds 5,500 to 8,000 distinct CDR3 sequences, and approximately 20% of those were seen once. Over 20% of the sample lies in the top ten.

The germline V and J ends show losses of 4 bases and 6 bases respectively, and no gene match explains 5 bases of the junction. Spanning cysteine to phenylalanine, the CDR3 consists of 14 amino acids. The retained sequence is limited to the CDR3, 42 bases, with the frame set at the first base. The germline V gene supplies CDR1 KGHDR and CDR2 SFDVKD. This specimen's treatment or condition label, interpreted: approximately 9-day PBMC culture with coronavirus spike peptide pools or control peptides (ViraFEST assay). The ViraFEST assay, used in the study, expanded antigen-specific T cells with peptide pools and then identified the expanded clonotypes through TCR sequencing. The positive SARS-CoV-2 PCR tests of the convalescent patients were dated from March to December 2020, before the Alpha, Beta and Delta variants emerged in the United States. Each well held 2.2 million or so PBMCs cultured in IMDM containing around 5% human AB serum and roughly 10 IU/ml IL-2, with approximately 9.2 ug/ml peptide pools added. On days 3 and 7, half of the culture medium was replaced with fresh IL-2-containing medium. CD4+ T cells were isolated after approximately ten days of culture through negative selection using the EasySep CD4+ T cell isolation kit. PBMCs were separated from whole blood using Ficoll-Paque Plus gradient centrifugation and then either used fresh or cryopreserved at -140C. Culture conditions were generally each tested in triplicate wells.

The TCR comes from a human donor who had recovered from COVID-19. In this chain, TRBV24-1 is recombined with TRBJ2-1, with 7 junctional bases fitting TRBD1. The sequencing used CD4+ T cells from blood, cultured in vitro, collected after SARS-CoV-2 vaccination. The DNA sequence reads TGTGCCACCAGTGACCGAAGACAGGGCAATGAGCAGTTCTTC. This translates into CATSDRRQGNEQFF.